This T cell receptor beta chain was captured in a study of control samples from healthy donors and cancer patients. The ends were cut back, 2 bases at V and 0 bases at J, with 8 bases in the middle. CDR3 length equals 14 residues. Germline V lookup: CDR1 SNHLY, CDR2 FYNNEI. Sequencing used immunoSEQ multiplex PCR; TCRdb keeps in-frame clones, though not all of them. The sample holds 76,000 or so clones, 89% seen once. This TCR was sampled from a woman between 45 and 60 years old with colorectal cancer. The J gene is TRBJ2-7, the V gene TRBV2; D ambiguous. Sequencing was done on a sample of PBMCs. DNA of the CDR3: TGTGCCAGCAGTGAACTGGGCTCCTCCTACGAGCAGTACGTC. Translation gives CASSELGSSYEQYV.